This T cell receptor beta chain derives from a study of blood T cell repertoires in COVID-19. Whole-study context: The United States, Italy and Spain supplied acute and convalescent COVID-19 samples.

This clone occurred once. Trimming took off 3 bases at V and 4 bases at J, with 13 bases between the two ends. Germline CDR1 reads SGHAT; CDR2 reads FQNNGV. This CDR3 has 14 residues. Clones were read by immunoSEQ multiplex PCR, and TCRdb kept only the in-frame ones, dropping some. The sample lists about 52,000 clones; roughly four fifths were seen once. The sequencing input was peripheral blood. The rearrangement joins TRBV11-2 to TRBJ2-7, with a weak D call TRBD1 (5 bases). This TCR was recovered from a man aged 80 or over with COVID-19, enrolled during active disease. CDR3 loop: CASSFHSQGYEQYV. CDR3 in DNA: TGTGCCAGCAGCTTCCATTCCCAGGGATACGAGCAGTACGTC.